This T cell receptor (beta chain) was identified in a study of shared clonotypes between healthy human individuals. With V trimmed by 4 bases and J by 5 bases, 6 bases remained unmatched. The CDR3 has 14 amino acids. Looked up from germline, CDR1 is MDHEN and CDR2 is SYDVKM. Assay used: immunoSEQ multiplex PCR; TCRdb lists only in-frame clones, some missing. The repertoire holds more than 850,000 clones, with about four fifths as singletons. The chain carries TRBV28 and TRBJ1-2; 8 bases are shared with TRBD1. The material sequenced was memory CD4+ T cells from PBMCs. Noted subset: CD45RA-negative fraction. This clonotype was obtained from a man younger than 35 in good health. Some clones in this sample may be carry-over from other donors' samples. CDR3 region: CASSSGDRNYGYTF. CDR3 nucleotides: TGTGCCAGCAGTTCCGGGGACAGGAATTATGGCTACACCTTC.